What follows are 7 T cell receptor beta chains derived from one specimen sequenced in a study of T cells expressing NK-cell markers. Each CDR3 protein gets one entry in TCRdb, which reprocessed the 5' RACE reads and gives no DNA. The table for this sample gives roughly 390,000 distinct CDR3 sequences. Material: blood T cells: a sorted CD56 or NKG2C T cell subset, CD4+ or CD8+ T cells, or bulk PBMC T cells (not recorded which). These receptors originate from a man aged 18-75 years in good health.

This rearrangement joins TRBV20-1 to TRBJ1-2. Germline V lookup: CDR1 DFQATT, CDR2 SNEGSKA (reference sequence). This CDR3 spans 13 amino acids. The CDR3 is CSARDAGGYGYTF.

The V gene is TRBV5-1, the J gene TRBJ2-7; TCRdb selects TRBD2, and the lack of DNA leaves this call unchecked. CDR3 length: 15 residues. Germline loops: CDR1 SGHRS, CDR2 YFSETQ. The CDR3 spells CASSTASGATLQQYF.

V and J are TRBV7-9 and TRBJ1-4; TCRdb designates TRBD1, a call that cannot be tested without DNA. The CDR3 loop spans 16 amino acids. From germline, CDR1 is SEHNR and CDR2 FQNEAQ (reference sequence). CDR3 amino acids: CASSLVSTGTNEKLFF.

The rearrangement uses TRBV9 and TRBJ2-1; TCRdb gives TRBD2 as the D gene, but with no DNA this cannot be confirmed. There are 15 residues in the CDR3. The germline V gene has CDR1 SGDLS and CDR2 YYNGEE. The CDR3 is CASSAALAGGNEQFF.

This chain joins TRBV20-1 and TRBJ2-1; the D gene TCRdb calls, TRBD1, cannot be checked with no DNA. The CDR3 is 15 residues long. Germline values: CDR1 DFQATT, CDR2 SNEGSKA (reference sequence). The CDR3 loop is CSARGDRIFYNEQFF.

V usage is TRBV5-6 and J usage is TRBJ1-2; TCRdb names TRBD1, which stays unverified in the absence of DNA. CDR1 SGHDT and CDR2 YYEEEE come from the germline V gene. The CDR3 extends over 13 amino acids. CDR3 loop: CASSPFDRDGYTF.

This CDR3 is CASSGRTAGGSTDTQYF. The rearrangement links TRBV2 to TRBJ2-3; TCRdb gives TRBD1 as the D gene, but with no DNA this cannot be confirmed. The CDR3 loop spans 17 amino acids. Germline V gene lookup returns CDR1 SNHLY and CDR2 FYNNEI.